Listed here are 25 T cell receptor beta chains from one sample, sequenced in a study of cytomegalovirus exposure and HLA in healthy donors. Amplification used 60 Vbeta primers and 13 Jbeta primers. Data came from immunoSEQ multiplex PCR; TCRdb stores just in-frame clones and leaves some out. The sample totals roughly 150,000 clones. The sequenced sample consisted of PBMCs. Every receptor here comes from a woman in her forties or fifties in good health and CMV-seronegative.

This chain connects TRBV13 to TRBJ2-6; TRBD2 might be the D (5 bases). Germline values: CDR1 PRHDT, CDR2 FYEKMQ (reference sequence). With 5 bases removed from V and 3 bases from J, the gap between germline ends came to 11 bases. The CDR3 sequence is 15 residues long. The CDR3 DNA follows: TGTGCCAGCAGCGTCGGGGAGAGTGGGGCCAACGTCCTGACTTTC. Its translation: CASSVGESGANVLTF.

This chain links TRBV20-1 with TRBJ2-1, with D possibly being TRBD1 (6 bases). Germline loops: CDR1 DFQATT, CDR2 SNEGSKA (reference sequence). The CDR3 sequence is 10 residues long. Trimming stripped 3 bases from V and 13 bases from J, with 10 bases between. The CDR3 bases are TGCAGTGCTAGTCTCGGGACACAGTTCTTC. Amino acids: CSASLGTQFF.

The rearrangement links TRBV4-1 to TRBJ2-7; D possibly corresponds to TRBD2 (6 bases). The CDR3 is 13 amino acids. Deletions cut 0 bases from V and 4 bases from J, with 7 bases between. Germline loops: CDR1 MGHRA, CDR2 YSYEKL. The CDR3 DNA sequence: TGCGCCAGCAGCCAAGATCGGGGGTACGAGCAGTACTTC. Amino acid sequence: CASSQDRGYEQYF.

The V and J genes are TRBV30 and TRBJ1-2; possible D gene TRBD1, 5 bases. The CDR3 totals 13 residues. Trimming took off 4 bases at V and 2 bases at J, with 11 bases between the two ends. Looked up from germline, CDR1 is GTSNPN and CDR2 is SVGIG (reference sequence). CDR3 DNA: TGTGCCTGGAAACAGGCCGCGAACTATGGCTACACCTTC. The encoded protein is CAWKQAANYGYTF.

This chain joins TRBV6-1 and TRBJ1-2; 7 nucleotides agree with TRBD1. The CDR3 length is 13 residues. CDR1 and CDR2 from the germline V gene are MNHNS and SASEGT. J lost 0 bases, V lost 7 bases, and 2 bases had no gene match. The CDR3 DNA follows: TGTGCCAGCAACCAGGGGGCTAACTATGGCTACACCTTC. Protein product: CASNQGANYGYTF.

V usage is TRBV19 and J usage is TRBJ2-7; 8 bases are shared with TRBD2. V lost 3 bases and J lost 4; bases outside the gene matches: 5. The CDR3 extends over 14 amino acids. The germline V gene encodes CDR1 LNHDA and CDR2 SQIVND (reference sequence). CDR3 coding DNA: TGTGCCAGTAGTATCTCGGGAGGGGGGTACGAGCAGTACTTC. As protein: CASSISGGGYEQYF.

The rearrangement joins TRBV4-2 to TRBJ2-7; possible D gene TRBD2, 7 bases. Germline CDR1 is LGHNA and CDR2 is YNFKEQ. The CDR3 has 17 amino acids. Trimming shortened V by 2 bases and J by 0 bases, and 17 bases separated the two germline ends. For the CDR3, the DNA is TGTGCCAGCAGCCAATCGGGGGGCAGACAGATCTCCTACGAGCAGTACTTC. It specifies CASSQSGGRQISYEQYF.

The rearrangement joins TRBV7-9 to TRBJ2-7; D is unclear. Trimming cost V 1 base and J 3 bases, with 7 bases left between them. The length of the CDR3 is 13 residues. Germline assignment: CDR1 SEHNR and CDR2 FQNEAQ (reference sequence). This chain's CDR3 is CASSLELSYEQYF. As DNA, the CDR3 is TGTGCCAGCAGCTTAGAACTAAGCTACGAGCAGTACTTC.

The rearrangement uses TRBV28 and TRBJ2-7; no definite D call. Between the trimmed V and J ends, which lost 3 bases and 2 bases, there was a span of 14 bases. The CDR3 consists of 15 residues. From germline, CDR1 is MDHEN and CDR2 SYDVKM. Written as DNA, the CDR3 is TGTGCCAGCAGTTTTGGTGACGAGGCGGCCTACGAGCAGTACTTC. Protein sequence: CASSFGDEAAYEQYF.

The V gene is TRBV4-1, the J gene TRBJ1-3; 7 nucleotides agree with TRBD1. This CDR3 has 17 amino acids. From germline, CDR1 is MGHRA and CDR2 YSYEKL. The trim removed 4 bases at V and 0 bases at J, leaving 9 bases unmatched. DNA for the CDR3: TGCGCCAGCAGCCGTGGAGGGACAGTTTACTCTGGAAACACCATATATTTT. This gives the protein CASSRGGTVYSGNTIYF.

This chain connects TRBV5-8 to TRBJ2-5; TRBD1 might be the D (5 bases). The CDR3 spans 15 residues. Trimming took off 0 bases at V and 1 base at J, with 10 bases between the two ends. Germline V gene data show CDR1 as SGHTS and CDR2 as YDEGEE. The CDR3 region has the DNA TGTGCCAGCAGCTTGGGAGACAGTTCCCAAGAGACCCAGTACTTC. This encodes CASSLGDSSQETQYF.

This chain connects TRBV28 to TRBJ1-1; a possible D gene is TRBD1 (5 bases). The CDR3 runs to 13 residues. CDR1 and CDR2 from the germline V gene are MDHEN and SYDVKM. The V end lost 8 bases, the J end lost 3 bases, and 13 bases lay between the germline ends. The CDR3 reads CASVDGGDTEAFF. DNA of the CDR3: TGTGCCAGCGTCGACGGGGGAGACACTGAAGCTTTCTTT.

The chain recombines TRBV19 with TRBJ1-5, with 8 bases matching TRBD1. V shed 4 bases, J shed 5 bases, and the junction held 10 bases outside the gene matches. The CDR3 length is 16 residues. Germline loops: CDR1 LNHDA, CDR2 SQIVND (reference sequence). The CDR3 nucleotides are TGTGCCAGTAGTAAACCCGGACAGGGAGGGTATCAGCCCCAGCATTTT. The encoded protein is CASSKPGQGGYQPQHF.

The CDR3 here is CASSLRREGAEQYF. In nucleotides, the CDR3 is TGTGCCAGCAGTTTACGGCGGGAGGGGGCCGAGCAGTACTTC. The chain is built from TRBV27 and TRBJ2-7; 9 bases are a match to TRBD2. Unmatched junction bases numbered 5, after V lost 2 bases and J lost 6 bases. The CDR3 extends over 14 amino acids. Per the germline V gene, CDR1 is MNHEY and CDR2 is SMNVEV (reference sequence).

This sequence joins TRBV4-2 and TRBJ1-5, with a tentative D call TRBD1 (5 bases). This CDR3 is built from 15 residues. V shed 0 bases and J shed 7 bases, with 13 bases lying between them. CDR1 and CDR2 (germline): LGHNA, YNFKEQ. The CDR3 loop is CASSQDGQGDQPQHF. Written as DNA, the CDR3 is TGTGCCAGCAGCCAAGATGGGCAGGGCGACCAGCCCCAGCATTTT.

V is TRBV5-1 and J is TRBJ1-2, with D possibly matching TRBD1 (5 bases). Trimming took off 4 bases at V and 5 bases at J, with 12 bases between the two ends. Germline V gene data show CDR1 as SGHRS and CDR2 as YFSETQ. The CDR3 runs to 13 residues. CDR3 nucleotide sequence: TGCGCCAGCAGCCCGGGGGAGGGGTATGGCTACACCTTC. Its protein is CASSPGEGYGYTF.

V gene TRBV19 combines with J gene TRBJ1-5, with 7 bases lining up with TRBD1. CDR3 length: 15 residues. The ends lost 0 bases at V and 5 bases at J; junction bases unmatched: 4. The germline CDR1 and CDR2 sequences are LNHDA and SQIVND (reference sequence). The CDR3 coding sequence is TGTGCCAGTAGTATAGATTGGGGACAGTATCAGCCCCAGCATTTT. Amino acid sequence: CASSIDWGQYQPQHF.

The gene calls are TRBV30 and TRBJ2-2; 12 bases fit TRBD2. The CDR3 is made up of 18 amino acids. Germline CDR1 and CDR2: GTSNPN and SVGIG (reference sequence). V dropped 4 bases and J dropped 3; count of bases not matched to a gene: 12. CDR3 DNA: TGTGCCTGGACCACGGGGCTAGCGGGAGGGCAAGACACCGGGGAGCTGTTTTTT. Translation: CAWTTGLAGGQDTGELFF.

The chain links TRBV2 to TRBJ1-5; D unresolved. This CDR3 spans 14 amino acids. V shed 8 bases and J shed 3 bases, with 14 bases lying between them. Germline V gene sequence: CDR1 SNHLY, CDR2 FYNNEI. The DNA of the CDR3 is TGTGCCAGCGGCCCCTTACGGGTCAATCAGCCCCAGCATTTT. This sequence encodes CASGPLRVNQPQHF. Together with reference TRBV2 and TRBJ1-5, the CDR3 gives the full variable domain: EPEVTQTPSHQVTQMGQEVILRCVPISNHLYFYWYRQILGQKVEFLVSFYNNEISEKSEIFDDQFSVERPDGSNFTLKIRSTKLEDSAMYFCASGPLRVNQPQHFGDGTRLSIL.

The chain is built from TRBV7-8 and TRBJ1-1, with 9 positions matching TRBD1. Germline CDR1 and CDR2: SGHVS and FQNEAQ. J lost 6 bases, V lost 5 bases, and 13 bases had no gene match. The CDR3 extends over 16 amino acids. The CDR3 DNA reads as TGTGCCAGCAGCCCTCTTCCACAGGGGGCGGGGGCTGAAGCTTTCTTT. Translation: CASSPLPQGAGAEAFF. The full variable domain, in which reference TRBV7-8 and TRBJ1-1 provide the parts outside the CDR3, is GAGVSQSPRYKVAKRGQDVALRCDPISGHVSLFWYQQALGQGPEFLTYFQNEAQLDKSGLPSDRFFAERPEGSVSTLKIQRTQQEDSAVYLCASSPLPQGAGAEAFFGQGTRLTVV.

The genes are TRBV9 and TRBJ2-2, with a possible D match to TRBD2 (6 bases). Germline V gives CDR1 SGDLS, CDR2 YYNGEE. This CDR3 is built from 17 residues. Trimming cost V 6 bases and J 4 bases, with 22 bases left between them. The CDR3 spells CASTPSPIRGTTGELFF. In nucleotides, the CDR3 is TGTGCCAGCACCCCCAGTCCGATACGGGGGACCACCGGGGAGCTGTTTTTT. The full variable domain, with the rest looked up from reference TRBV9 and TRBJ2-2, is DSGVTQTPKHLITATGQRVTLRCSPRSGDLSVYWYQQSLDQGLQFLIQYYNGEERAKGNILERFSAQQFPDLHSELNLSSLELGDSALYFCASTPSPIRGTTGELFFGEGSRLTVL.

The chain uses TRBV5-6 and TRBJ1-4; D is possibly TRBD1 (6 bases). CDR1 SGHDT and CDR2 YYEEEE come from the germline V gene. Trimming removed 6 bases at V and 3 bases at J, with 15 bases between. This CDR3 is built from 15 residues. The DNA for the CDR3 is TGTGCCAGCAACCAACAGGGCCCATCTAATGAAAAACTGTTTTTT. Translation gives CASNQQGPSNEKLFF.

This rearrangement joins TRBV7-2 to TRBJ2-7; 9 nucleotides align to TRBD1. After removal of 1 base from V and 5 bases from J, the junction contained 9 bases not matched to a gene. Germline CDR1 is SGHTA and CDR2 is FQGNSA. The CDR3 has 16 amino acids. This CDR3 is CASSLEARTGVDEQYF. Written as DNA, the CDR3 is TGTGCCAGCAGCTTAGAGGCGAGGACAGGGGTCGACGAGCAGTACTTC. The full variable domain, in which reference TRBV7-2 and TRBJ2-7 provide the parts outside the CDR3, is GAGVSQSPSNKVTEKGKDVELRCDPISGHTALYWYRQSLGQGLEFLIYFQGNSAPDKSGLPSDRFSAERTGGSVSTLTIQRTQQEDSAVYLCASSLEARTGVDEQYFGPGTRLTVT.

This chain connects TRBV7-9 to TRBJ2-7, with a weak D call TRBD2 (6 bases). Germline V gives CDR1 SEHNR, CDR2 FQNEAQ (reference sequence). The CDR3 sequence is 15 residues long. V was cut by 5 bases and J by 3 bases, with 17 bases left in between. The DNA of the CDR3 is TGTGCCAGCAGCCCAAGGGCCGTCGGGGGCTACGAGCAGTACTTC. Protein: CASSPRAVGGYEQYF.

The genes are TRBV11-2 and TRBJ2-1; 8 bases map to TRBD2. CDR1 and CDR2 (germline): SGHAT, FQNNGV. The CDR3 sequence is 16 residues long. V shed 8 bases, J shed 6 bases, and the junction held 15 bases outside the gene matches. Here the CDR3 reads CASERGAGGLLNEQFF. The DNA for the CDR3 is TGTGCCAGCGAGCGGGGCGCGGGGGGCCTCCTCAATGAGCAGTTCTTC.